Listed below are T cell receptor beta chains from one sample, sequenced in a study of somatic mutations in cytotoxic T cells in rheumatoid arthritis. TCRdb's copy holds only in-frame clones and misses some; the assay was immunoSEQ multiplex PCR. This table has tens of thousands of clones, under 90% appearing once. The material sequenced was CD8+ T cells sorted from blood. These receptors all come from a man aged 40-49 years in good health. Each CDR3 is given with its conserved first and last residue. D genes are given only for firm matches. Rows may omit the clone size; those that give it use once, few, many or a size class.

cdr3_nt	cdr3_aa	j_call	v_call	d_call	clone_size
TGTGCCAGCAGCGTAGAAGGCGGAGTGGAAGAGACCCAGTACTTC	CASSVEGGVEETQYF	TRBJ2-5	TRBV9	.	.
TGCAGCGTCCGACAGGATAGCACAGATACGCAGTATTTT	CSVRQDSTDTQYF	TRBJ2-3	TRBV29-1	.	.
TGTGCCAGCAGCTTCCCTGGGACGGGCTACACCGGGGAGCTGTTTTTT	CASSFPGTGYTGELFF	TRBJ2-2	TRBV5-4	.	.
TGCAGCGTTGAAGAGCGTTACAATGAGCAGTTCTTC	CSVEERYNEQFF	TRBJ2-1	TRBV29-1	.	.
TGTGCCAGCAGCCCTCAGGATAGCTCCTACGAGCAGTACTTC	CASSPQDSSYEQYF	TRBJ2-7	TRBV9	.	.
TGTGCCAGTCTTCGTAATATGAACACTGAAGCTTTCTTT	CASLRNMNTEAFF	TRBJ1-1	TRBV6-5	.	.
TGCGCCAGCAGCCTTCCCTTGACCCGACAGGGTAACACCGGGGAGCTGTTTTTT	CASSLPLTRQGNTGELFF	TRBJ2-2	TRBV4-1	TRBD1	few
TGTGCCTGGAGTCCCGGGACAGGGGGAGCTTTCTTT	CAWSPGTGGAFF	TRBJ1-1	TRBV30	TRBD1	few
TGTGCCAGCAGTTTAGGTTTGGGGGGGGACCAGCCCCAGCATTTT	CASSLGLGGDQPQHF	TRBJ1-5	TRBV27	.	.
TGTGCCAGCTGGGGGGGGAGGCTTCGACTTGACGAGCAGTACTTC	CASWGGRLRLDEQYF	TRBJ2-7	TRBV6-1	TRBD2	.
TGTGCCAGTAGTATTGCACGCAATGAGCAGTTCTTC	CASSIARNEQFF	TRBJ2-1	TRBV19	.	.
TGTGCCAGTAGTACGACAGGCAACGGGAATCAGCCCCAGCATTTT	CASSTTGNGNQPQHF	TRBJ1-5	TRBV19	.	.
TGTGCCTGGAGTGAAGGGACTAGCTTGCAGTTCTTC	CAWSEGTSLQFF	TRBJ2-1	TRBV30	TRBD2	.
TGTGCTAGTGCCCTGGACGGAATATATGGCTACACCTTC	CASALDGIYGYTF	TRBJ1-2	TRBV12-5	.	.
TGTGCCAGCAAGGTCACAGATACGCAGTATTTT	CASKVTDTQYF	TRBJ2-3	TRBV5-8	.	.
TGTGCCAGCAGTGAAAGGGGTGATGGGGCCAACGTCCTGACTTTC	CASSERGDGANVLTF	TRBJ2-6	TRBV6-1	.	few
TGTGCCAGCAGGGATCCGGACACCTACGAGCAGTACTTC	CASRDPDTYEQYF	TRBJ2-7	TRBV7-2	.	few
TGTGCCAGCAGCTTAGAGGGGAACCAAGAGACCCAGTACTTC	CASSLEGNQETQYF	TRBJ2-5	TRBV7-2	.	.
TGTGCCAGCAGCGTAAGGGGACAGGGGCCGGTCTATGGCTACACCTTC	CASSVRGQGPVYGYTF	TRBJ1-2	TRBV7-8	TRBD1	.
TGTGCCAGCAGTTGGGCAGGTATCTCCTACGAGCAGTACTTC	CASSWAGISYEQYF	TRBJ2-7	TRBV27	.	.
TGTGCCAGCAGTTATGAGCAGTTGTCAGATACGCAGTATTTT	CASSYEQLSDTQYF	TRBJ2-3	TRBV6-5	.	.
TGCGTCAGCAGCCAAGATTGGGACAGGGGCCCTGAAGCTTTCTTT	CVSSQDWDRGPEAFF	TRBJ1-1	TRBV4-1	TRBD1	.
TGTGCCAGCAGTCCCGGTCTAGAGAACACTGAAGCTTTCTTT	CASSPGLENTEAFF	TRBJ1-1	TRBV28	.	few
TGTGCCAGCTCACCATTGGCGGGAGAAGGGCTTAATGAGCAGTTCTTC	CASSPLAGEGLNEQFF	TRBJ2-1	TRBV18	TRBD2	few
TGCAGCGTTGAAGGGGACAGCTACGAGCAGTACTTC	CSVEGDSYEQYF	TRBJ2-7	TRBV29-1	TRBD1	.
TGTGCCAGCAGCCAAGAATATAGGGACGAGCAGTACTTC	CASSQEYRDEQYF	TRBJ2-7	TRBV4-2	.	.
TGTGCCAGCAGTTTAGGGACTAGCGGGACTACGAAGCAGTACTTC	CASSLGTSGTTKQYF	TRBJ2-7	TRBV28	TRBD2	.
TGCGCCAGCAGCGGACAGCCGTCTCAGCCCCAGCATTTT	CASSGQPSQPQHF	TRBJ1-5	TRBV10-2	.	.
TGTGCCTGGAGTCTAGTTGAAGAGACCCAGTACTTC	CAWSLVEETQYF	TRBJ2-5	TRBV30	.	.
TGCGCCAGCAGTGAGGGGGACACCGGGGAGCTGTTTTTT	CASSEGDTGELFF	TRBJ2-2	TRBV10-1	.	.
TGTGCCAGCCGCCCCGGGACTAGAGTCCACAATGAGCAGTTCTTC	CASRPGTRVHNEQFF	TRBJ2-1	TRBV27	TRBD2	.
TGTGCCAGCAGTGAAGCGCTTGCTGCTAGCGGGAGTTCCTACGAGCAGTACTTC	CASSEALAASGSSYEQYF	TRBJ2-7	TRBV2	TRBD2	.
TGTGCCAGCAGGTTGTACTCCTACAATGAGCAGTTCTTC	CASRLYSYNEQFF	TRBJ2-1	TRBV28	.	.
TGTGCCAGCAGGATCCCCCCTTGGGGCATTCAGTACTTC	CASRIPPWGIQYF	TRBJ2-4	TRBV28	.	.
TGTGCCATCAGTGAGTCGAAGGGGAACACAGATACGCAGTATTTT	CAISESKGNTDTQYF	TRBJ2-3	TRBV10-3	.	.
TGTGCCAGCAGCTCAGGGACAGGGCTAGAGACCCAGTACTTC	CASSSGTGLETQYF	TRBJ2-5	TRBV7-9	TRBD1	.
TGTGCCAGCAGTGAAAAGGGAGGGGAGTACACTGAAGCTTTCTTT	CASSEKGGEYTEAFF	TRBJ1-1	TRBV2	.	.
TGCGCCAGCAGCCAAGGTCGTGGAACCTACGAGCAGTACTTC	CASSQGRGTYEQYF	TRBJ2-7	TRBV4-3	.	.
TGTGCCAGCTCACCATGGTCCCCAGGGGGAAATGAGCAGTTCTTC	CASSPWSPGGNEQFF	TRBJ2-1	TRBV18	TRBD1	.
TGTGCCAGCAGTTTACTCGGGAGCTCCTACAATGAGCAGTTCTTC	CASSLLGSSYNEQFF	TRBJ2-1	TRBV27	.	.
TGCGCCAGCAGCCAAGGTGCTTCGCGCGCCTACGAGCAGTACTTC	CASSQGASRAYEQYF	TRBJ2-7	TRBV4-3	.	.